The next 18 T cell receptor beta chains were all read from a single sample in a study of blood T cells in healthy people across ages. The use of a sample-barcoded 5' primer and a J-beta primer mix characterized a second PCR of about 7 to 12 cycles. TCRdb re-called the 5' RACE reads through MiXCR, storing one row per CDR3 protein. The top ten clones hold more than 20% of a sample with about 730,000 distinct CDR3 sequences, approximately 43% of them seen once. Sample: blood. These receptors came from a woman in her sixties in good health.

This chain connects TRBV28 to TRBJ2-4; D possibly corresponds to TRBD1 (6 bases). The DNA end is a closer match to TRBJ2-7, so the J assignment may be wrong. Germline V lookup: CDR1 MDHEN, CDR2 SYDVKM. CDR3 length: 15 amino acids. CDR3 protein: CASRTSQGTPYEQYF. The CDR3 DNA reads as TGTGCCAGCAGGACCTCTCAGGGGACCCCCTACGAGCAGTACTTC.

This clonotype was recorded many times. V is TRBV9 and J is TRBJ1-2, with D unresolved. Germline V gives CDR1 SGDLS, CDR2 YYNGEE. CDR3 length equals 11 residues. Trimming stripped 3 bases from V and 2 bases from J, with 2 bases between. CDR3 in amino acids: CASSDNYGYTF. CDR3 nucleotide sequence: TGTGCCAGCAGCGACAACTATGGCTACACCTTC.

This clonotype has just a few counts. The V call is TRBV12-3 or TRBV12-4, the J call TRBJ2-4, with TRBD2 as a possible D gene (7 bases). The CDR3 loop spans 13 amino acids. V lost 6 bases, J lost 9 bases, and 15 bases lay in between. CDR3 sequence (DNA): TGTGCCAGCAGCTACCGGGGGGCAGGCATTCAGTACTTC. Translated, it gives CASSYRGAGIQYF.

The chain has TRBV20-1 and TRBJ2-3; TRBD2 might be the D (7 bases). The germline V gene has CDR1 DFQATT and CDR2 SNEGSKA (reference sequence). V lost 0 bases and J 4 bases, leaving 17 bases between the germline ends. This CDR3 is 16 amino acids long. As DNA, the CDR3 is TGCAGTGCTAGAGATCGTCGGGGGGCGCCGGCAGATACGCAGTATTTT. Residues: CSARDRRGAPADTQYF.

Notes on this clonotype: One end of the junction varies from germline; a read error may be responsible. This chain joins TRBV27 and TRBJ1-2; 11 bases fit TRBD1. The CDR3 has 17 residues. The germline V gene encodes CDR1 MNHEY and CDR2 SMNVEV (reference sequence). The CDR3 DNA reads TGTGACAGCAGTGATGGGACAGGGGGGGGAGCTAACTATGGCTACACCTTC. It specifies CDSSDGTGGGANYGYTF.

The chain combines TRBV6-4 with TRBJ2-1; 7 bases are a match to TRBD2. V shed 3 bases and J 0 bases; nucleotides not matched to a gene: 5. Germline V gene sequence: CDR1 MRHNA, CDR2 SNTAGT. The CDR3 consists of 16 residues. The CDR3: CASSDQAGFSYNEQFF. CDR3 nucleotide sequence: TGTGCCAGCAGTGATCAAGCGGGGTTCTCCTACAATGAGCAGTTCTTC.

This clonotype was seen a few times. The genes are TRBV4-2 and TRBJ2-1, with 10 positions matching TRBD2. The CDR3 runs to 15 residues. CDR1 and CDR2 from the germline V gene are LGHNA and YNFKEQ. V was clipped by 0 bases and J by 9 bases; unmatched bases: 5. CDR3 in amino acids: CASSQEIAGGFEQFF. The CDR3 DNA follows: TGTGCCAGCAGCCAAGAGATAGCGGGAGGATTTGAGCAGTTCTTC.

The V call is TRBV20-1, the J call TRBJ2-6; D tentatively reads TRBD1 or TRBD2 (6 bases each). V lost 0 bases, J lost 0 bases, and 15 bases lay in between. Germline values: CDR1 DFQATT, CDR2 SNEGSKA (reference sequence). The CDR3 is 18 residues long. CDR3 loop: CSARDRQGGSSGANVLTF. CDR3 bases: TGCAGTGCTAGAGATCGGCAAGGGGGGAGCTCTGGGGCCAACGTCCTGACTTTC.

The CDR3, as DNA: TGTGCCAGCAGTTTATCTGCTAGTTTGTTCTCCTACGAGCAGTACTTC. It yields the protein CASSLSASLFSYEQYF. V usage is TRBV27 and J usage is TRBJ2-7; D not resolved. Germline V gene lookup returns CDR1 MNHEY and CDR2 SMNVEV (reference sequence). Between the trimmed V and J ends, which lost 0 bases and 0 bases, there was a span of 12 bases. This CDR3 spans 16 amino acids.

The chain combines TRBV6-2 or TRBV6-3 with TRBJ2-3; D could derive from TRBD1 or TRBD2 (6 bases each). The length of the CDR3 is 13 residues. Trimming removed 10 bases at V and 0 bases at J, with 11 bases between. CDR1 and CDR2 (germline): MNHEY, SVGEGT. The chain's CDR3 is CAIRGPSTDTQYF. The CDR3 region has the DNA TGTGCCATACGGGGGCCCAGCACAGATACGCAGTATTTT.

A note on this clonotype: A much larger clone lies a single base off, so this may be a read error. The chain joins TRBV29-1 to TRBJ2-7; D may correspond to TRBD1 or TRBD2 (5 bases each). The tail of the sequence fits TRBJ2-5 better, so the J call may be wrong. Germline V lookup: CDR1 SQVTM, CDR2 ANQGSEA. This CDR3 comprises 12 residues. Written as DNA, the CDR3 is TGCAGCGCCCGGGGCAGTTGGGAGACCCAGTACTTC. This sequence encodes CSARGSWETQYF.

This chain connects TRBV29-1 to TRBJ2-2, with a weak D call TRBD1 (5 bases). Germline V gene data show CDR1 as SQVTM and CDR2 as ANQGSEA. Trimming stripped 7 bases from V and 5 bases from J, with 11 bases between. This CDR3 is built from 12 residues. The chain's CDR3 is CSGSKGTGELFF. The CDR3 bases are TGCAGCGGCAGCAAGGGGACCGGGGAGCTGTTTTTT.

The chain carries TRBV7-6 and TRBJ1-5; D is possibly TRBD1 (5 bases). Germline lookup yields CDR1 SGHVS and CDR2 FNYEAQ. Trimming took 8 bases from V and 1 from J, leaving 9 bases between them. The CDR3 has 13 amino acids. CDR3 loop: CASAGGSNQPQHF. Written as DNA, the CDR3 is TGTGCCAGCGCGGGGGGGAGCAATCAGCCCCAGCATTTT. Full variable domain (rest looked up from reference TRBV7-6 and TRBJ1-5): GAGVSQSPRYKVTKRGQDVALRCDPISGHVSLYWYRQALGQGPEFLTYFNYEAQQDKSGLPNDRFSAERPEGSISTLTIQRTEQRDSAMYRCASAGGSNQPQHFGDGTRLSIL.

This sequence joins TRBV2 and TRBJ2-3, with D possibly TRBD2 on 6 matching bases. Germline assignment: CDR1 SNHLY and CDR2 FYNNEI. Trimming took 6 bases from V and 1 from J, leaving 14 bases between them. The CDR3 is 15 amino acids. CDR3 nucleotides: TGTGCCAGCAGGGGGACTGCTACCCGCACAGATACGCAGTATTTT. It yields the protein CASRGTATRTDTQYF.

This clonotype was seen more than once but under ten times. The chain carries TRBV27 and TRBJ1-6, with TRBD1 matching 7 bases. From germline, CDR1 is MNHEY and CDR2 SMNVEV (reference sequence). There are 15 residues in the CDR3. Trimming at V came to 5 bases and at J to 7 bases, leaving 8 bases not matched to a gene. CDR3 region: CASSRPGQSNSPLHF. The CDR3 bases are TGTGCCAGCAGTAGACCGGGACAGTCAAATTCACCCCTCCACTTT.

This clonotype was found a few times. The chain recombines TRBV5-8 with TRBJ2-1, with 10 positions matching TRBD2. The J segment lost 6 bases and the V segment lost 6 bases, leaving 12 bases of the junction unmatched. Germline CDR1 and CDR2: SGHTS and YDEGEE. This CDR3 contains 16 residues. CDR3 sequence: CASTLTTTSGSNEQFF. DNA of the CDR3: TGTGCCAGCACCCTAACCACGACTAGCGGGTCCAATGAGCAGTTCTTC.

This clonotype was detected a few times. The chain joins TRBV7-2 to TRBJ1-4; D call uncertain. The CDR3 totals 16 residues. Germline V lookup: CDR1 SGHTA, CDR2 FQGNSA. V lost 2 bases to trimming and J lost 7 bases, with 17 bases between them. CDR3 sequence (DNA): TGTGCCAGCAGCTTACGAGGACCCGGCGCCGGTGAAAAACTGTTTTTT. It yields the protein CASSLRGPGAGEKLFF.

A few counts support this clonotype. Written as DNA, the CDR3 is TGTGCCAGCAGCTACGGGACAGGGTTGGATGAGCAGTTCTTC. Translating it yields CASSYGTGLDEQFF. This chain links TRBV7-9 with TRBJ2-1; TRBD1 matches 9 bases. Unmatched junction bases numbered 6, after V lost 4 bases and J lost 8 bases. Germline V gene sequence: CDR1 SEHNR, CDR2 FQNEAQ (reference sequence). This CDR3 contains 14 residues. The full variable domain, in which reference TRBV7-9 and TRBJ2-1 provide the parts outside the CDR3, is DTGVSQNPRHKITKRGQNVTFRCDPISEHNRLYWYRQTLGQGPEFLTYFQNEAQLEKSRLLSDRFSAERPKGSFSTLEIQRTEQGDSAMYLCASSYGTGLDEQFFGPGTRLTVL.